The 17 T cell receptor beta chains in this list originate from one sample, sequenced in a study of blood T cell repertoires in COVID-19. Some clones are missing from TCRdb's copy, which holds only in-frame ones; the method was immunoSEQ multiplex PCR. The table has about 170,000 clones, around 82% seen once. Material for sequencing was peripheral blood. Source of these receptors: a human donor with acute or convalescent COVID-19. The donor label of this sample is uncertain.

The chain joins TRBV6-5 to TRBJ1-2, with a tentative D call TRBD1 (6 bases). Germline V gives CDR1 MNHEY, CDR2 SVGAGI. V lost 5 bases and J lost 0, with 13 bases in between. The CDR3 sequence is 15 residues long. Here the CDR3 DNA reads TGTGCCAGCAGTACCCGGACAGAATCTAACTATGGCTACACCTTC. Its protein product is CASSTRTESNYGYTF.

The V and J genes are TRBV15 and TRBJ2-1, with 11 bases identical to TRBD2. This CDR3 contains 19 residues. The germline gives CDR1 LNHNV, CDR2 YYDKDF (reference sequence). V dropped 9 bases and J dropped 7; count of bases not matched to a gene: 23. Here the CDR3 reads CATLPGQMVAGGVWNEQFF. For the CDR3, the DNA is TGTGCCACTCTACCGGGACAAATGGTAGCGGGAGGGGTTTGGAATGAGCAGTTCTTC.

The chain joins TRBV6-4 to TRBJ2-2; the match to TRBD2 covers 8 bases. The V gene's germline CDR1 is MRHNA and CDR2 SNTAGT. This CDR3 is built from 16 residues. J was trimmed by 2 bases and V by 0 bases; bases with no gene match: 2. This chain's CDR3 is CASSDSAGGNTGELFF. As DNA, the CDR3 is TGTGCCAGCAGTGACTCGGCGGGGGGCAACACCGGGGAGCTGTTTTTT.

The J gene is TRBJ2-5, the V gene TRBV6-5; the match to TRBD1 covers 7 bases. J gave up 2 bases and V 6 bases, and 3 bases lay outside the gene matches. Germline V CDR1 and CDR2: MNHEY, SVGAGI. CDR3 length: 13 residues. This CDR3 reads CASRPQGQETQYF. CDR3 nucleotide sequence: TGTGCCAGCAGGCCACAGGGGCAAGAGACCCAGTACTTC.

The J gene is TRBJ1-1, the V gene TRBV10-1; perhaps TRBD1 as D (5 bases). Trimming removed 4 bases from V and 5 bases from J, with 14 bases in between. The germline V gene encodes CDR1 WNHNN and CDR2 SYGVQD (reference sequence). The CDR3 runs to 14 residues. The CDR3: CASSGPEKGTEAFF. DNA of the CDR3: TGCGCCAGCAGTGGGCCCGAGAAGGGGACTGAAGCTTTCTTT.

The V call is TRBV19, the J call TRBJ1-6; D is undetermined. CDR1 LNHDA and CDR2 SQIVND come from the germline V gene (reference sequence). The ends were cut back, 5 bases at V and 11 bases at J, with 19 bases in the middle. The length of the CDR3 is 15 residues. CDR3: CASSSRPRLEAPLHF. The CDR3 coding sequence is TGTGCCAGTAGTTCTCGCCCGCGCCTTGAAGCACCCCTCCACTTT.

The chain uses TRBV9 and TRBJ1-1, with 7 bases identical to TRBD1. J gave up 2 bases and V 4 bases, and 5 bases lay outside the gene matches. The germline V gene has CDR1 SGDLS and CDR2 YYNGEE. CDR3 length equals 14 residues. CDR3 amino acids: CASSPGTVNTEAFF. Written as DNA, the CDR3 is TGTGCCAGCAGCCCTGGGACAGTTAACACTGAAGCTTTCTTT. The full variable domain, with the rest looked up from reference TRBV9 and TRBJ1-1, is DSGVTQTPKHLITATGQRVTLRCSPRSGDLSVYWYQQSLDQGLQFLIQYYNGEERAKGNILERFSAQQFPDLHSELNLSSLELGDSALYFCASSPGTVNTEAFFGQGTRLTVV.

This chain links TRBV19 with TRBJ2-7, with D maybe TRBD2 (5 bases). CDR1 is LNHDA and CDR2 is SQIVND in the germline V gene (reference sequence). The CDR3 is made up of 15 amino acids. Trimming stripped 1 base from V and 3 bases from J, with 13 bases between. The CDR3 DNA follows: TGTGCCAGTAGTATAGGAGTAGGGAGTGGCTACGAGCAGTACTTC. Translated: CASSIGVGSGYEQYF.

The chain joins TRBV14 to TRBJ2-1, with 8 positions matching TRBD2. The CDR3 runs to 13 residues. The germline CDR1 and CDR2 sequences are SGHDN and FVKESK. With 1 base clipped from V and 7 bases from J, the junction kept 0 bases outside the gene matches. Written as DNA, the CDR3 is TGTGCCAGCAGCCAAGCGGGGGGGAATGAGCAGTTCTTC. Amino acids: CASSQAGGNEQFF.

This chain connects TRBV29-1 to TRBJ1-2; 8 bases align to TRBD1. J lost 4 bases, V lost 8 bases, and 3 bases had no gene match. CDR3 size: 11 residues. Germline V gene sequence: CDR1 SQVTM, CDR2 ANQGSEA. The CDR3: CSLGQGYGYTF. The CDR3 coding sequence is TGCAGCCTAGGACAGGGCTATGGCTACACCTTC.

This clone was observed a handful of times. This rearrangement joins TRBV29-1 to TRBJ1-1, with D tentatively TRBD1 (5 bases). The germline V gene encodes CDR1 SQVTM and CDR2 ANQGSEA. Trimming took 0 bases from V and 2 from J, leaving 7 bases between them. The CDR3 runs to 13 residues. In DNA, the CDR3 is TGCAGCGTTGAAGACAGGGCCAACACTGAAGCTTTCTTT. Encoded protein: CSVEDRANTEAFF.

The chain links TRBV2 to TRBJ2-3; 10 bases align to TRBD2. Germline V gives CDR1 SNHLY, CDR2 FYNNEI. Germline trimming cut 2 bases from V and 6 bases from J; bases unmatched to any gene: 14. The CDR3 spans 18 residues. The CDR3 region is CASSEPGGAGGPWDTQYF. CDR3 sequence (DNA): TGTGCCAGCAGTGAACCGGGGGGAGCGGGAGGGCCTTGGGATACGCAGTATTTT.

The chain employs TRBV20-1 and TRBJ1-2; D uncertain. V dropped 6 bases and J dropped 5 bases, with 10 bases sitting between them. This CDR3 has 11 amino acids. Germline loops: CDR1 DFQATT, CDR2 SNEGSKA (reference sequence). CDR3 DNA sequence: TGCAGTGCCCCAGAAAGTTATGGCTACACCTTC. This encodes CSAPESYGYTF.

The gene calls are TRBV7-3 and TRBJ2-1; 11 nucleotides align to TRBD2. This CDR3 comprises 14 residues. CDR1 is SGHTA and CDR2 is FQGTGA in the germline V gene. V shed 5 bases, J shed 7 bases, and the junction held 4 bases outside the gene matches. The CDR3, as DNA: TGTGCCAGCAGCCTGGGACTAGCGGTTAATGAGCAGTTCTTC. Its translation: CASSLGLAVNEQFF.

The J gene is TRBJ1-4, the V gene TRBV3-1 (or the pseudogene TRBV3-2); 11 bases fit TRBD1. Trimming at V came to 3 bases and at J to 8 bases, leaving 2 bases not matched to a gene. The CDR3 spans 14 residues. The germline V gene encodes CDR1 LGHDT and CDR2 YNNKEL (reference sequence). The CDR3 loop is CASSQGQGDEKLFF. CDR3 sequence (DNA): TGTGCCAGCAGCCAGGGACAGGGGGACGAAAAACTGTTTTTT.

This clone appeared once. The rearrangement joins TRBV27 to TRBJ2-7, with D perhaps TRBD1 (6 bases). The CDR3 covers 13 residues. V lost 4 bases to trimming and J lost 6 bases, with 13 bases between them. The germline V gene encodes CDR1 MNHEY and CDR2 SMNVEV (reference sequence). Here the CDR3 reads CASSSFTGFEQYF. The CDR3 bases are TGTGCCAGCAGTTCATTCACAGGGTTCGAGCAGTACTTC.

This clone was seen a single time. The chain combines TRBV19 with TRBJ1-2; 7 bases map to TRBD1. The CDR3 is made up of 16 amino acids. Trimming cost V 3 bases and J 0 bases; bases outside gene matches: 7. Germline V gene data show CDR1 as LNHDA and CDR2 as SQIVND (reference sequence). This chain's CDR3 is CASSIPRGATNYGYTF. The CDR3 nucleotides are TGTGCCAGTAGTATCCCCAGGGGGGCGACTAACTATGGCTACACCTTC. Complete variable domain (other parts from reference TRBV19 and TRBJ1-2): DGGITQSPKYLFRKEGQNVTLSCEQNLNHDAMYWYRQDPGQGLRLIYYSQIVNDFQKGDIAEGYSVSREKKESFPLTVTSAQKNPTAFYLCASSIPRGATNYGYTFGSGTRLTVV.